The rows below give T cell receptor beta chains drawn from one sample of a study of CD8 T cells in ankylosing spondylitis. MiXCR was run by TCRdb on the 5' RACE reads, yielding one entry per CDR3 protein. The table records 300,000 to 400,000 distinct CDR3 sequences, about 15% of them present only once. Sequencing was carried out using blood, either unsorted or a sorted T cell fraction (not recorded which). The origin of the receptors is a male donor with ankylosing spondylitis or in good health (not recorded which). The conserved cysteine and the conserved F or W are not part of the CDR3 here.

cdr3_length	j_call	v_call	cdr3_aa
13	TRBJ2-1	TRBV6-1	ASSSRDRGLDEQF
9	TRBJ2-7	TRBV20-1	SAVTGYEQY
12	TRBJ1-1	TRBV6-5	ASSYTDRATEAF
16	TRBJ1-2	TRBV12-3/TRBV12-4	ASSVSTGSWVGIYGYT
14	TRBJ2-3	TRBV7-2	ASSLGRALSTDTQY
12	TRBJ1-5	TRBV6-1	ASSVSGGDQPQH
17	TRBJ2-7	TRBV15	ATSRGLAGGLRIFYEQY
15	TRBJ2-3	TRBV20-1	SAPKGGGSPSTDTQY
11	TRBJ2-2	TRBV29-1	SVRAENTGELF
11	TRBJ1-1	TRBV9	ASSVVLNTEAF
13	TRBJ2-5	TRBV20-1	SARDATSGEETQY
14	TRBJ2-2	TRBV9	ASSVGASGSTGELF
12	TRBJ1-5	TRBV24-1	ATSSGYSNQPQH
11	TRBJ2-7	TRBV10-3	AARPGQGAGQY
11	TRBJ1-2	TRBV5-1	ASSLTPQDGYT
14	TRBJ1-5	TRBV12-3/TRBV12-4	ASSLALTASNQPQH
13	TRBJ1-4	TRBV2	ASRRLQGTNEKLF
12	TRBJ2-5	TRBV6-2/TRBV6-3	ASSYHSGQETQY
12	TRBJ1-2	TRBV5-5	ASSLDRGLIGYT
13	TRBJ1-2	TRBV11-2	ASSRGWTGNYGYT
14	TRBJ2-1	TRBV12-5	ASGLPRTSGRNEQF
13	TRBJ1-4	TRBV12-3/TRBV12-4	ASSFLGPGGEKLF
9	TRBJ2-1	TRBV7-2	ASSLTPERF
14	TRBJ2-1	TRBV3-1	ASSQDPERLYNEQF